This T cell receptor beta chain was profiled in a study of shared clonotypes between healthy human individuals. The study, taken as a whole, reports: Sharing across four donors was highest in naive CD4 (around 5%) and lowest in memory CD8 (roughly 0.4%).

Concerning this clone itself: Its specificity is not known.

Germline CDR1 GTSNPN, CDR2 SVGIG (reference sequence). This CDR3 comprises 13 residues. The protocol was immunoSEQ multiplex PCR, while the TCRdb copy is restricted to in-frame clones and leaves out a portion. The repertoire consists of around 980,000 clones, with 75% to 85% occurring once and the leading ten covering around 0.61%. The rearrangement uses TRBV30 and TRBJ2-5; the D is unclear. The last part of the DNA fits TRBJ2-7 better; the J call may be wrong. Sequences were obtained from memory CD4+ T cells from PBMCs. Subset specified: CD45RA-negative fraction. This TCR was sampled from a man younger than 30 in good health. Some clones in this sample may be carry-over from other donors' samples. The CDR3 bases are TGTGCCTGGAGTGTAGGCCTTGCCTACGAGCAGTACTTC. It translates to CAWSVGLAYEQYF.